This TCR beta chain was recorded in a study of blood T cell repertoires in COVID-19. Study-wide background: The origin of the acute and convalescent COVID-19 samples was the United States, Italy and Spain. Sources were T cells, B-cell-depleted T cells, or PBMCs; the material itself was cDNA or gDNA.

V dropped 0 bases and J dropped 10 bases, with 15 bases sitting between them. This CDR3 is 14 amino acids long. Germline CDR1 LGHNA, CDR2 YSLEER. Original processing notes: Reference gene primers were amplified, and this amplification served to estimate nucleated cell counts. The table came from immunoSEQ multiplex PCR; TCRdb's copy has only in-frame clones and leaves some out. The V and J calls and clone size are taken from that table; D and trimming were inferred from the DNA. The sample lists roughly 70,000 clones, 80% seen once, with about a tenth in the top ten. The source material was peripheral blood. The chain carries TRBV4-3 and TRBJ1-1; no definite D call. This TCR came from a human donor in a cohort sampled during active COVID-19. CDR3 bases: TGCGCCAGCAGCCAAGATTCGGGAACGGTATCAGCTTTCTTT. It yields the protein CASSQDSGTVSAFF.